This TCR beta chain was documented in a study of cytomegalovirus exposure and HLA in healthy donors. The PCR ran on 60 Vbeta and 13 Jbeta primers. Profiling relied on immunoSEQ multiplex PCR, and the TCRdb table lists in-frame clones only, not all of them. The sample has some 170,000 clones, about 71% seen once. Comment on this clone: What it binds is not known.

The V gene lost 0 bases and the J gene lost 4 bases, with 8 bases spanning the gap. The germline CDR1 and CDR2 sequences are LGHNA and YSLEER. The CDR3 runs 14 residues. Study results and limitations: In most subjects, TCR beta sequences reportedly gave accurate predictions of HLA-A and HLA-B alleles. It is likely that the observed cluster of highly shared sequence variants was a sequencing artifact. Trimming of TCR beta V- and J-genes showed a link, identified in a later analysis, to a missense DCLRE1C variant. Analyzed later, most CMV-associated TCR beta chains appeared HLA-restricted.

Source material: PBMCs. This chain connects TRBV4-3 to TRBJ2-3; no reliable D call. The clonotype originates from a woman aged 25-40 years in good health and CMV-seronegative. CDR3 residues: CASSQDSQADTQYF. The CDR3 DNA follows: TGCGCCAGCAGCCAAGACTCCCAGGCAGATACGCAGTATTTT.